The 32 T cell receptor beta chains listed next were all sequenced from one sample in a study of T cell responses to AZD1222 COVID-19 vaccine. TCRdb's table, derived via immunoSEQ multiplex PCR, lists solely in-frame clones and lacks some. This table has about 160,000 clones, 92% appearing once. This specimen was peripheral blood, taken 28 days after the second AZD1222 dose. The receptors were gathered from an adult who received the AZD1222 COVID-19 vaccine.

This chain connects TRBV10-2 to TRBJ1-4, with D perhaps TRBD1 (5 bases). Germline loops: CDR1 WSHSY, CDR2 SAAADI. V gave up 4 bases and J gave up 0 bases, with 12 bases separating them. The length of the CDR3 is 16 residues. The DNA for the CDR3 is TGCGCCAGCAGTGGACTAAGACAGACAACTAATGAAAAACTGTTTTTT. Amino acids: CASSGLRQTTNEKLFF.

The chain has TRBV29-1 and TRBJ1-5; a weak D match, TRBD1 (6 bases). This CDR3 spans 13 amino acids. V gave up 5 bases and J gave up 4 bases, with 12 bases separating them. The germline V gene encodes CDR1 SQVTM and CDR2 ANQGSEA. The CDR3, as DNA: TGCAGCGTTCGCTGGGGGGCTAATCAGCCCCAGCATTTT. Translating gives CSVRWGANQPQHF.

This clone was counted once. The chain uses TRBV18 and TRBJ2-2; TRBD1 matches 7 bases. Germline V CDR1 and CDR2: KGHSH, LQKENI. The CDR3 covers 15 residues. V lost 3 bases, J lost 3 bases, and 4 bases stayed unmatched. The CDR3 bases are TGTGCCAGCTCACCTCTCGACAGGGACACCGGGGAGCTGTTTTTT. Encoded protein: CASSPLDRDTGELFF.

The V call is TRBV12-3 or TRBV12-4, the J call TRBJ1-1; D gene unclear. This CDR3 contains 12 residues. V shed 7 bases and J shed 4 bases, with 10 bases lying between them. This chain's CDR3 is CASTPRGTEAFF. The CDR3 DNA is TGTGCCAGCACCCCCAGAGGCACTGAAGCTTTCTTT.

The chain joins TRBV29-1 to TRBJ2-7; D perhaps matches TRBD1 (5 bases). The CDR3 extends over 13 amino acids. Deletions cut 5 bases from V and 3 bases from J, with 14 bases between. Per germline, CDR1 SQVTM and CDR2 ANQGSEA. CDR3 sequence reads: CSVTPGPGYEQYF. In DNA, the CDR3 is TGCAGCGTTACCCCAGGGCCGGGCTACGAGCAGTACTTC.

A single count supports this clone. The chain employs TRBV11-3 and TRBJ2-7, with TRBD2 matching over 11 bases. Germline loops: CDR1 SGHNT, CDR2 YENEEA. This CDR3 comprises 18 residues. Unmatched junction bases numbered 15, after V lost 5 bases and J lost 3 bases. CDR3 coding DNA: TGTGCCAGCAGCACTAGGCCCGGTAGCGGGAGGGAAAACTACGAGCAGTACTTC. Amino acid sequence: CASSTRPGSGRENYEQYF.

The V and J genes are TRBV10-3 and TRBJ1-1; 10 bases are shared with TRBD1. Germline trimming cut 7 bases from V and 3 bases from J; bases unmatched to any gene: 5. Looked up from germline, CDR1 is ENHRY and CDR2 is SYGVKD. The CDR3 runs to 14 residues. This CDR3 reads CAINRDRGYTEAFF. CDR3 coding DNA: TGTGCCATCAACCGGGACAGGGGTTACACTGAAGCTTTCTTT.

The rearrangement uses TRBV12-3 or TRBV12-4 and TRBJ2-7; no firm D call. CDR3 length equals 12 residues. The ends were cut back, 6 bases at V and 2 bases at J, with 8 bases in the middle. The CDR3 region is CASSHGPYEQYF. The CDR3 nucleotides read TGTGCCAGCAGCCATGGGCCCTACGAGCAGTACTTC.

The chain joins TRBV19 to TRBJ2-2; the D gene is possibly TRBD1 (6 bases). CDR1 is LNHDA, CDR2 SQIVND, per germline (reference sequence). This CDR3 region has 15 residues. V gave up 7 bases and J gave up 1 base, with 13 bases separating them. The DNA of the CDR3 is TGTGCCAGTAAGCTCGGACAGCAGAACACCGGGGAGCTGTTTTTT. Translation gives CASKLGQQNTGELFF.

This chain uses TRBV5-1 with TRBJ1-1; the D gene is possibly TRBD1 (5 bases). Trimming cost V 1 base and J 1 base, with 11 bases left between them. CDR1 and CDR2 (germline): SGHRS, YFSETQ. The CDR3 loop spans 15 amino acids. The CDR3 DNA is TGCGCCAGCAGCTTGTCCCCGGGGCAGAACACTGAAGCTTTCTTT. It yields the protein CASSLSPGQNTEAFF.

This chain's CDR3 is CASTDRLTIGELFF. The CDR3 nucleotides are TGTGCCAGCACCGACAGGTTAACGATCGGGGAGCTGTTTTTT. The chain couples TRBV5-4 to TRBJ2-2, with D perhaps TRBD1 (6 bases). V gave up 6 bases and J gave up 7 bases, with 16 bases separating them. Germline V gives CDR1 SGHNT, CDR2 YYREEE (reference sequence). This CDR3 contains 14 residues.

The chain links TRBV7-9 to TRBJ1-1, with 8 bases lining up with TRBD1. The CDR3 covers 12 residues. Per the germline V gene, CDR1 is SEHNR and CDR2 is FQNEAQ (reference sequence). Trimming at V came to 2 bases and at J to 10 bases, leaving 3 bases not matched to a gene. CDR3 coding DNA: TGTGCCAGCAGCTTACAGGGGGCAGCAGCTTTCTTT. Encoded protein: CASSLQGAAAFF.

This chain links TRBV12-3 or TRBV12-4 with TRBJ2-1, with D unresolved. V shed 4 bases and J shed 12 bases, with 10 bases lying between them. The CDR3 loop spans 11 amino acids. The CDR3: CASSSGPRQFF. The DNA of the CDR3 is TGTGCCAGCAGTTCCGGCCCACGGCAGTTCTTC.

CDR3 in DNA: TGTGCCAGAAGCATGCCCCTCGGGCAGTACTTC. It translates to CARSMPLGQYF. J is TRBJ2-7 and V is TRBV5-3, with D unclear. TRBV5-3 is reported as an ORF; its role is uncertain. CDR3 length: 11 residues. V was trimmed by 4 bases and J by 9 bases, leaving 11 bases between them.

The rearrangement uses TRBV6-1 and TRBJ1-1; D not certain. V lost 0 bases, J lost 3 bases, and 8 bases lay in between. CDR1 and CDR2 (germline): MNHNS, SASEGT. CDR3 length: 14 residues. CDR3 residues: CASSEAGADTEAFF. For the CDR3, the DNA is TGTGCCAGCAGTGAAGCGGGAGCAGACACTGAAGCTTTCTTT.

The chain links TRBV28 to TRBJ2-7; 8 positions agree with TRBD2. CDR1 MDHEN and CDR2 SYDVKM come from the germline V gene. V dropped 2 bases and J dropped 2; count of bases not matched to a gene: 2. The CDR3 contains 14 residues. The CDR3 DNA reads TGTGCCAGCAGTTTACCCGGGAGGGCCTACGAGCAGTACTTC. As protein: CASSLPGRAYEQYF.

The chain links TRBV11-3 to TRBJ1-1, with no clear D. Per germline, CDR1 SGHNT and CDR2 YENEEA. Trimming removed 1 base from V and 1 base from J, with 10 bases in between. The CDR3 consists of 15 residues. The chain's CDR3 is CASSLGGDGNTEAFF. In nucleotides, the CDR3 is TGTGCCAGCAGCTTAGGGGGAGACGGGAACACTGAAGCTTTCTTT.

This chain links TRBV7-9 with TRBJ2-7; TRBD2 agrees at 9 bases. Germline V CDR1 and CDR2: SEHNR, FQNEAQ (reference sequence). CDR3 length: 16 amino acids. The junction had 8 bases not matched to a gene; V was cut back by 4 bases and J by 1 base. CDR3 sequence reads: CASSWWGAGGSYEQYF. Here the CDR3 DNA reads TGTGCCAGCAGCTGGTGGGGAGCGGGAGGTTCCTACGAGCAGTACTTC.

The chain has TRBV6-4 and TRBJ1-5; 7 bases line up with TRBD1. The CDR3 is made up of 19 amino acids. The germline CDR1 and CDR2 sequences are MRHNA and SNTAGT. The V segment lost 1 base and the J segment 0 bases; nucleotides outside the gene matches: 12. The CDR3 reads CASSDFRGNSFHSNQPQHF. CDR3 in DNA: TGTGCCAGCAGTGACTTCAGGGGGAACAGCTTTCATAGCAATCAGCCCCAGCATTTT.

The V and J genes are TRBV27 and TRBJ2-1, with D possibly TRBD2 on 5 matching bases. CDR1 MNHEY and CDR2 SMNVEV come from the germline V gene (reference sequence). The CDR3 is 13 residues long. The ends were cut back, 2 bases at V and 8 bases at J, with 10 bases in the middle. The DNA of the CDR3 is TGTGCCAGCAGTTTAGAGGGAGTGGATGAGCAGTTCTTC. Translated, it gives CASSLEGVDEQFF.

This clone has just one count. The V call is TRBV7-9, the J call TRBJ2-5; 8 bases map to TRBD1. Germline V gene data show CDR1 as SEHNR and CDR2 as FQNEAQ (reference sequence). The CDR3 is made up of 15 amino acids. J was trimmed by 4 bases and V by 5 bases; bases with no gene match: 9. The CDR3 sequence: CASSAPTGVRETQYF. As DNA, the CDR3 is TGTGCCAGCAGCGCACCGACAGGGGTGCGAGAGACCCAGTACTTC.

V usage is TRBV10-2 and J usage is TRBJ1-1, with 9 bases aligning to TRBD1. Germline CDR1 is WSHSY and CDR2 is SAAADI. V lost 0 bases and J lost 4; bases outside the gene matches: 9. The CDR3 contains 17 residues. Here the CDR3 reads CASSESGTGKEGTEAFF. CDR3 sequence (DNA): TGCGCCAGCAGTGAGTCAGGGACAGGGAAGGAGGGCACTGAAGCTTTCTTT.

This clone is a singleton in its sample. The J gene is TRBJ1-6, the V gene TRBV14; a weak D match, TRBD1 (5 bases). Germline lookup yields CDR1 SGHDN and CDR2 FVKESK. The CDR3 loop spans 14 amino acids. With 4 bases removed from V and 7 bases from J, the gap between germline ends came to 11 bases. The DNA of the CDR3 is TGTGCCAGCAGCCGGGACGGATTAAATTCACCCCTCCACTTT. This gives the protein CASSRDGLNSPLHF.

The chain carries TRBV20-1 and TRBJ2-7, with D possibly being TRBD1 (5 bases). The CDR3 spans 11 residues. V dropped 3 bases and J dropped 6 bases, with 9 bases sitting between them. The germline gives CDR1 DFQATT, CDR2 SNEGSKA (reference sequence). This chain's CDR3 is CSASMGPEQYF. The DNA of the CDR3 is TGCAGTGCTAGTATGGGGCCCGAGCAGTACTTC.

The CDR3 DNA is TGCGCCAGCAGCCCACGGGGGGACACCGGGGAGCTGTTTTTT. Protein product: CASSPRGDTGELFF. The chain joins TRBV5-1 to TRBJ2-2; TRBD2 matches 7 bases. The germline V gene encodes CDR1 SGHRS and CDR2 YFSETQ. The trim removed 4 bases at V and 3 bases at J, leaving 3 bases unmatched. CDR3 length: 14 amino acids.

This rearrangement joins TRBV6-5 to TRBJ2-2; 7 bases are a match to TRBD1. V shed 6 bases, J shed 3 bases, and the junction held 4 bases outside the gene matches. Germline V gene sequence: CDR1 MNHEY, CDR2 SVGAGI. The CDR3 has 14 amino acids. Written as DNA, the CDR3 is TGTGCCAGCAGACACGGGACAGACACCGGGGAGCTGTTTTTT. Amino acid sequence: CASRHGTDTGELFF.

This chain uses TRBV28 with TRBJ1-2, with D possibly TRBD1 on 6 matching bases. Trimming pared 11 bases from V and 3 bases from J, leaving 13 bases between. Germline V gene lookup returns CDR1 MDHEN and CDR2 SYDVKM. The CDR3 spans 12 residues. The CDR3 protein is CAYRDNDYGYTF. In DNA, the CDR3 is TGTGCCTACCGGGACAATGACTATGGCTACACCTTC.

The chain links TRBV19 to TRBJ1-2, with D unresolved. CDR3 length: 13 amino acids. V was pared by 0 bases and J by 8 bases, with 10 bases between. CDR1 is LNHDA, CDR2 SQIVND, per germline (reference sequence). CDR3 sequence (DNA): TGTGCCAGTAGTATAGATGGGCGGAGGGGCTACACCTTC. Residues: CASSIDGRRGYTF.

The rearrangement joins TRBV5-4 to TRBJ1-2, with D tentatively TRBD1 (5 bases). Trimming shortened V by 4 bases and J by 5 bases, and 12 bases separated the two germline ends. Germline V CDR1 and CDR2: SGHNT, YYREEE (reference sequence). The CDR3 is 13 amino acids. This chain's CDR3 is CASSHTGVYGYTF. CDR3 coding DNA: TGTGCCAGCAGCCACACAGGAGTATATGGCTACACCTTC.

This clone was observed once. The CDR3 nucleotides are TGTGCCAGCAGTGTGGGAAAAGGGACTGAAGCTTTCTTT. Protein: CASSVGKGTEAFF. The chain carries TRBV2 and TRBJ1-1, with D hard to call. The CDR3 has 13 residues. Germline V CDR1 and CDR2: SNHLY, FYNNEI. The germline V and J ends were trimmed by 4 bases and 5 bases, with 11 bases remaining between them.

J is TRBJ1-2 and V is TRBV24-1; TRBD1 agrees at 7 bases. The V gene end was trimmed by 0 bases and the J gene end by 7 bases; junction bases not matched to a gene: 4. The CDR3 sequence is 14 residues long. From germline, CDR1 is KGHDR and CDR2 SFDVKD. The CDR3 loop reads CATSDLWSGGGYTF. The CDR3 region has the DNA TGTGCCACCAGTGATTTGTGGTCAGGGGGTGGCTACACCTTC.

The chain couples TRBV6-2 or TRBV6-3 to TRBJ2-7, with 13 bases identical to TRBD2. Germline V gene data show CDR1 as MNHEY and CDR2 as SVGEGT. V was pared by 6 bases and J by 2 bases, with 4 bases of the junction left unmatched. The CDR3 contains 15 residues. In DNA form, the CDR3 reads TGTGCCAGCAGCACACTAGCGGGAGGGACCTACGAGCAGTACTTC. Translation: CASSTLAGGTYEQYF.